A single T cell receptor (beta chain) is shown here with its context. The antigen remains unidentified. Germline is not matched at one junction end, which may reflect a read error. TCRdb passed the reads through MiXCR, listing each CDR3 protein once. This table has some 450,000 distinct CDR3 sequences, approximately 31% appearing once. The germline gives CDR1 MNHNS, CDR2 SASEGT. The CDR3 length is 15 residues. These data originate in a study of T cell repertoires in cytomegalovirus infection. On the study more broadly: Signatures in public TCR beta sequences pointed to both CMV infection and matching HLA type. Findings and limits, study-wide: Identification of carriers of CMV plus the relevant HLA was performed using cumulative public TCR beta family frequency. CMV-specific HLA-C-restricted TCR beta clonotypes dominated the ex vivo response.

Source material: PBMCs. This receptor was obtained from a human donor in good health (CMV status not recorded). Some clones in this sample may be carry-over from other donors' samples. The V call is TRBV6-1, the J call TRBJ1-2; 8 bases map to TRBD1. The CDR3 loop reads CARSPDGTGEYVYTF. The CDR3 DNA follows: TGTGCCAGGAGTCCAGACGGGACAGGCGAATATGTCTACACCTTC.